These T cell receptor beta chains were read from a single sample in a study of OX40 agonist ivuxolimab in advanced cancers. Clones were sequenced by immunoSEQ multiplex PCR, and TCRdb holds only the in-frame ones, with some missing. The sample holds tens of thousands of clones, more than 70% seen once. The input for sequencing was CD4+ or CD8+ T cells sorted from blood, taken in a trial of the OX40 agonist ivuxolimab. Source of these receptors: an adult with an advanced solid tumor such as melanoma, head and neck, liver or kidney cancer. Both conserved end residues are part of each CDR3. D genes are given only for firm matches. Expanded clones get a size class; other rows say once, few or many, or leave the size out.

D gene: -
clone size: -
V gene: TRBV30
J gene: TRBJ2-3
CDR3 protein: CACRDSHLSTDTQYF
CDR3 DNA: TGTGCCTGCCGGGACTCCCATCTGTCCACAGATACGCAGTATTTT

D gene: TRBD2
clone size: -
V gene: TRBV7-2
J gene: TRBJ2-2
CDR3 protein: CASRILAGSAGELFF
CDR3 DNA: TGTGCCAGCAGAATACTAGCGGGGAGCGCCGGGGAGCTGTTTTTT

D gene: -
clone size: -
V gene: TRBV5-1
J gene: TRBJ2-5
CDR3 protein: CASSLSTAEGETQYF
CDR3 DNA: TGCGCCAGCAGCTTGAGTACAGCCGAAGGGGAGACCCAGTACTTC

D gene: -
clone size: once
V gene: TRBV30
J gene: TRBJ1-3
CDR3 protein: CACSNSGNTIYF
CDR3 DNA: TGTGCCTGCTCGAACTCTGGAAACACCATATATTTT

D gene: -
clone size: -
V gene: TRBV2
J gene: TRBJ2-1
CDR3 protein: CASSENNEQFF
CDR3 DNA: TGTGCCAGCAGTGAAAACAATGAGCAGTTCTTC

D gene: -
clone size: -
V gene: TRBV5-1
J gene: TRBJ2-5
CDR3 protein: CASSLAGGRGETQYF
CDR3 DNA: TGCGCCAGCAGCTTGGCCGGTGGGCGGGGAGAGACCCAGTACTTC

D gene: -
clone size: -
V gene: TRBV7-2
J gene: TRBJ1-1
CDR3 protein: CASSLYGEAFF
CDR3 DNA: TGTGCCAGCAGCTTATACGGAGAAGCTTTCTTT

D gene: TRBD1
clone size: once
V gene: TRBV7-9
J gene: TRBJ1-4
CDR3 protein: CASSFVTGGENEKLFF
CDR3 DNA: TGTGCCAGCAGCTTTGTGACAGGGGGCGAGAATGAAAAACTGTTTTTT

D gene: -
clone size: -
V gene: TRBV5-5
J gene: TRBJ2-7
CDR3 protein: CASIGTAQAGEQYF
CDR3 DNA: TGTGCCAGCATCGGGACAGCCCAAGCGGGGGAGCAGTACTTC

D gene: TRBD1
clone size: once
V gene: TRBV5-1
J gene: TRBJ1-3
CDR3 protein: CASSLEGTGAGNTIYF
CDR3 DNA: TGCGCCAGCAGCTTGGAAGGGACAGGGGCCGGAAACACCATATATTTT

D gene: -
clone size: -
V gene: TRBV18
J gene: TRBJ2-7
CDR3 protein: CASSPDSSYEQYF
CDR3 DNA: TGTGCCAGCTCACCAGACAGCTCCTACGAGCAGTACTTC

D gene: -
clone size: -
V gene: TRBV30
J gene: TRBJ1-3
CDR3 protein: CAGGASGNTIYF
CDR3 DNA: TGTGCCGGAGGAGCCTCTGGAAACACCATATATTTT

D gene: TRBD1
clone size: -
V gene: TRBV4-1
J gene: TRBJ1-1
CDR3 protein: CASSQTGTARILNTEAFF
CDR3 DNA: TGCGCCAGCAGCCAAACCGGGACAGCCAGAATATTGAACACTGAAGCTTTCTTT

D gene: TRBD1
clone size: -
V gene: TRBV29-1
J gene: TRBJ2-3
CDR3 protein: CSALTGGSTDTQYF
CDR3 DNA: TGCAGCGCCCTTACAGGGGGCAGCACAGATACGCAGTATTTT

D gene: TRBD1
clone size: -
V gene: TRBV27
J gene: TRBJ2-1
CDR3 protein: CASSFIGQGVGEQFF
CDR3 DNA: TGTGCCAGCAGTTTCATTGGACAGGGGGTTGGTGAGCAGTTCTTC

D gene: -
clone size: -
V gene: TRBV18
J gene: TRBJ1-1
CDR3 protein: CASSLNSIEYMNTEAFF
CDR3 DNA: TGTGCCAGCTCCCTAAACTCAATCGAGTACATGAACACTGAAGCTTTCTTT

D gene: TRBD2
clone size: -
V gene: TRBV10-1
J gene: TRBJ2-5
CDR3 protein: CASRASGGPGETQYF
CDR3 DNA: TGCGCCAGCAGGGCGAGCGGGGGGCCGGGAGAGACCCAGTACTTC

D gene: TRBD2
clone size: -
V gene: TRBV6-5
J gene: TRBJ2-3
CDR3 protein: CASSSLGLAGADTQYF
CDR3 DNA: TGTGCCAGCAGTTCCCTGGGACTAGCGGGGGCAGATACGCAGTATTTT

D gene: TRBD1
clone size: -
V gene: TRBV5-1
J gene: TRBJ2-2
CDR3 protein: CASSRQTGQANTGELFF
CDR3 DNA: TGCGCCAGCAGCCGCCAGACAGGGCAGGCTAACACCGGGGAGCTGTTTTTT

D gene: TRBD1
clone size: -
V gene: TRBV11-2
J gene: TRBJ2-1
CDR3 protein: CASSHLAGTGIYNEQFF
CDR3 DNA: TGTGCCAGCAGCCACTTGGCGGGGACAGGAATCTACAATGAGCAGTTCTTC

D gene: TRBD1
clone size: -
V gene: TRBV30
J gene: TRBJ2-2
CDR3 protein: CAWNRDRGPGELFF
CDR3 DNA: TGTGCCTGGAACCGGGACAGGGGGCCCGGGGAGCTGTTTTTT

D gene: TRBD1
clone size: -
V gene: TRBV6-5
J gene: TRBJ2-4
CDR3 protein: CASSFGQGRIQYF
CDR3 DNA: TGTGCCAGCAGTTTTGGACAGGGTCGAATTCAGTACTTC

D gene: -
clone size: -
V gene: TRBV10-3
J gene: TRBJ2-7
CDR3 protein: CAISGGWGPGGEQYF
CDR3 DNA: TGTGCCATCAGTGGAGGTTGGGGGCCCGGGGGGGAGCAGTACTTC

D gene: -
clone size: -
V gene: TRBV6-1
J gene: TRBJ1-1
CDR3 protein: CASIIRRWTHTEAFF
CDR3 DNA: TGTGCCAGCATTATACGACGGTGGACACACACTGAAGCTTTCTTT

D gene: TRBD1
clone size: -
V gene: TRBV5-1
J gene: TRBJ1-4
CDR3 protein: CASSLQGQATNEKLFF
CDR3 DNA: TGCGCCAGCAGCTTACAGGGACAGGCAACTAATGAAAAACTGTTTTTT

D gene: TRBD1
clone size: -
V gene: TRBV19
J gene: TRBJ2-3
CDR3 protein: CASSIGQGTSLDTQYF
CDR3 DNA: TGTGCCAGTAGTATAGGACAGGGTACCAGTCTGGATACGCAGTATTTT

D gene: -
clone size: -
V gene: TRBV6-5
J gene: TRBJ2-7
CDR3 protein: CASSLGGHYEQYF
CDR3 DNA: TGTGCCAGCAGTTTGGGGGGCCACTACGAGCAGTACTTC

D gene: TRBD1
clone size: -
V gene: TRBV4-2
J gene: TRBJ2-6
CDR3 protein: CASSHGQGAGGANVLTF
CDR3 DNA: TGTGCCAGCAGCCACGGACAGGGGGCGGGAGGGGCCAACGTCCTGACTTTC

D gene: -
clone size: -
V gene: TRBV6-4
J gene: TRBJ2-1
CDR3 protein: CAITQGHSYNEQFF
CDR3 DNA: TGTGCGATCACGCAGGGGCACTCCTACAATGAGCAGTTCTTC

D gene: TRBD1
clone size: once
V gene: TRBV19
J gene: TRBJ2-3
CDR3 protein: CASSVNRGRTDTQYF
CDR3 DNA: TGTGCCAGTTCCGTCAACAGGGGTCGCACAGATACGCAGTATTTT

D gene: -
clone size: -
V gene: TRBV5-1
J gene: TRBJ1-2
CDR3 protein: CASRQDPNYGYTF
CDR3 DNA: TGCGCCAGCAGGCAGGACCCTAACTATGGCTACACCTTC

D gene: -
clone size: -
V gene: TRBV10-1
J gene: TRBJ1-1
CDR3 protein: CASSEGGTEAFF
CDR3 DNA: TGCGCCAGCAGTGAAGGGGGGACTGAAGCTTTCTTT

D gene: TRBD2
clone size: -
V gene: TRBV7-9
J gene: TRBJ2-4
CDR3 protein: CASSLGLAGNIQYF
CDR3 DNA: TGTGCCAGCAGCTTAGGTCTAGCGGGGAACATTCAGTACTTC

D gene: -
clone size: -
V gene: TRBV18
J gene: TRBJ1-2
CDR3 protein: CASSPPSGYGYTF
CDR3 DNA: TGTGCCAGCTCACCACCGAGTGGCTATGGCTACACCTTC

D gene: -
clone size: -
V gene: TRBV2
J gene: TRBJ2-3
CDR3 protein: CASSLQGGGTDTQYF
CDR3 DNA: TGTGCCAGCAGCTTACAGGGGGGGGGCACAGATACGCAGTATTTT

D gene: -
clone size: -
V gene: TRBV5-6
J gene: TRBJ1-2
CDR3 protein: CASSLSSGSGYTF
CDR3 DNA: TGTGCCAGCAGCTTGTCCTCGGGTAGTGGCTACACCTTC

D gene: -
clone size: -
V gene: TRBV10-3
J gene: TRBJ1-2
CDR3 protein: CAISEFPPGPGGGSHGYTF
CDR3 DNA: TGTGCCATCAGTGAGTTCCCTCCGGGACCCGGGGGCGGGTCGCATGGCTACACCTTC